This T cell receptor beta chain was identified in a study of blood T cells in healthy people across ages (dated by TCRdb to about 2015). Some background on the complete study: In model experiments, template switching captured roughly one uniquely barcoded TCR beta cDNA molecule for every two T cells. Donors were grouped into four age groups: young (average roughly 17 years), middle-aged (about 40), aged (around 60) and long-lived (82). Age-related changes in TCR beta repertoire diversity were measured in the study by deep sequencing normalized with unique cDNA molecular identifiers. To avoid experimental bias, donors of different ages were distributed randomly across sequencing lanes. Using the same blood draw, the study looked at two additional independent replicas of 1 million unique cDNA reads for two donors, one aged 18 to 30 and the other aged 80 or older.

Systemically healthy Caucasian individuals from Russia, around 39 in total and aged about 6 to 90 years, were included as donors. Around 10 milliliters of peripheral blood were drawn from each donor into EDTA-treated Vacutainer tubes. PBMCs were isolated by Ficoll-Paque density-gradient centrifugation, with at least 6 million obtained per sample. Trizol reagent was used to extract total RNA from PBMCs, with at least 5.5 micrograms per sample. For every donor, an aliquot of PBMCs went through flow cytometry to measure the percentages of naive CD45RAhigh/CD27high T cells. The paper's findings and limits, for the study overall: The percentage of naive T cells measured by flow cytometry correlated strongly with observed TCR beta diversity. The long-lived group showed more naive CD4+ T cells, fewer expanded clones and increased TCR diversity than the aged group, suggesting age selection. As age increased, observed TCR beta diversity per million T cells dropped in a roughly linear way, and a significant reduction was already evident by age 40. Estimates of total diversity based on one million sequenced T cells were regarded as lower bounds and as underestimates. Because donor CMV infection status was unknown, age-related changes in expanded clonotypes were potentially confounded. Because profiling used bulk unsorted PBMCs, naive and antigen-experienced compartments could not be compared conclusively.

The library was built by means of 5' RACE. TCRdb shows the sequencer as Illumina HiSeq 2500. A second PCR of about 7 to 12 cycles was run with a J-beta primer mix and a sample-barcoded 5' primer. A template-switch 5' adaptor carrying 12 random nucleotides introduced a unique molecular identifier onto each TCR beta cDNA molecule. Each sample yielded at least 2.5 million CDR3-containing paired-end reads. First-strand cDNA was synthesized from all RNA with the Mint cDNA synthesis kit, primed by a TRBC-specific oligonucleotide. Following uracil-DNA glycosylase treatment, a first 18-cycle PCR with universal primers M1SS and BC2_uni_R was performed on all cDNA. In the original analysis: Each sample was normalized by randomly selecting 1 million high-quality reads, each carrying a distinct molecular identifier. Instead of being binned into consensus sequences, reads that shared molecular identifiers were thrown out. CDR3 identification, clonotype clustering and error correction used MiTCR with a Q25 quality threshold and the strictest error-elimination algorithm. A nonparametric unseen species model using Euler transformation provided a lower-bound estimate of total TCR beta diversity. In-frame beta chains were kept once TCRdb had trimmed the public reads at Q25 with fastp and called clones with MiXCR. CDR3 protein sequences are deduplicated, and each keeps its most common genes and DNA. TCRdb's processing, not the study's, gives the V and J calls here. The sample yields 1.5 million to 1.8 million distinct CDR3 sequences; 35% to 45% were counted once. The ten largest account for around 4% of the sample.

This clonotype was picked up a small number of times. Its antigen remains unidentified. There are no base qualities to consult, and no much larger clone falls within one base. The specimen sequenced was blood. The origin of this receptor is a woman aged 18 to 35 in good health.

CDR3 protein: CASSATDYGYTF. The base sequence is TGTGCCAGCAGTGCGACGGATTATGGCTACACCTTC. The V gene is TRBV2 and the J gene is TRBJ1-2; no D gene can be assigned with confidence. V loses 4 bases, J loses 5 bases, and the germline ends lie 8 bases apart. Per the germline V gene, SNHLY is the CDR1 and FYNNEI is the CDR2. The CDR3 contains 12 residues, cysteine and phenylalanine counted. Only CDR3 DNA remains: 36 bases, in frame from the first base.